This T cell receptor beta chain was observed in a study of blood T cells in healthy people across ages. Next came a second PCR, run for about 6 to 11 cycles, which used a sample-barcoded 5' primer along with a J-beta primer mix. TCRdb recomputed calls from the 5' RACE reads with MiXCR, one row per CDR3 protein. The sample comprises 800,000 or so distinct CDR3 sequences, approximately 25% of which are singletons, and under 4.5% rests with the top ten. The V gene's germline CDR1 is MGHRA and CDR2 YSYEKL. The CDR3 is 14 amino acids. This sample was also put to use in a study of T cells of mothers and their children.

The specimen sequenced was blood. The clonotype originates from a boy aged 5-17 years in good health. V usage is TRBV4-1 and J usage is TRBJ2-5; 10 nucleotides match TRBD2. Near its end, the DNA agrees better with TRBJ2-7, so the J call may be wrong. CDR3 region: CASSPLAGDHEQYF. The CDR3 DNA reads as TGCGCCAGCAGCCCGCTAGCGGGAGATCACGAGCAGTACTTC.